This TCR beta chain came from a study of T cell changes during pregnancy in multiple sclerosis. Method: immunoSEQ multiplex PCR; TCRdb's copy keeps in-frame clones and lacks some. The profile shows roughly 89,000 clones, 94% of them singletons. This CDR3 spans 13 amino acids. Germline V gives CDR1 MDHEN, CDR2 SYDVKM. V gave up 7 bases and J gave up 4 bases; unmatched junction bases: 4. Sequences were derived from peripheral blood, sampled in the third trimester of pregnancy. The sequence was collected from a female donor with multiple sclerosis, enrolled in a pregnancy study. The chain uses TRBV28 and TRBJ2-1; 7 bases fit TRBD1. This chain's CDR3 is CASKGAPYNEQFF. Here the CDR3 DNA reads TGTGCCAGCAAGGGGGCTCCGTACAATGAGCAGTTCTTC.